One T cell receptor (beta chain) is described in this entry. Produced via immunoSEQ multiplex PCR; TCRdb's table is partial and in-frame only. The sample shows about 94,000 clones, 95% of them seen only once. V lost 0 bases and J lost 9; bases outside the gene matches: 19. Per the germline V gene, CDR1 is SGHRS and CDR2 is YFSETQ. The CDR3 has 19 residues. This entry belongs to a study of technical replicates of blood from several donors. Material for sequencing was T cells isolated from PBMCs. The TCR sequence derives from a human donor in good health. V gene TRBV5-1 combines with J gene TRBJ2-2; TRBD2 agrees at 8 bases. The CDR3 nucleotides are TGCGCCAGCAGCTTGGCCTCATTTTCCGGGACTAGTTGGGTCCGGGAGCTGTTTTTT. Its translation is CASSLASFSGTSWVRELFF.